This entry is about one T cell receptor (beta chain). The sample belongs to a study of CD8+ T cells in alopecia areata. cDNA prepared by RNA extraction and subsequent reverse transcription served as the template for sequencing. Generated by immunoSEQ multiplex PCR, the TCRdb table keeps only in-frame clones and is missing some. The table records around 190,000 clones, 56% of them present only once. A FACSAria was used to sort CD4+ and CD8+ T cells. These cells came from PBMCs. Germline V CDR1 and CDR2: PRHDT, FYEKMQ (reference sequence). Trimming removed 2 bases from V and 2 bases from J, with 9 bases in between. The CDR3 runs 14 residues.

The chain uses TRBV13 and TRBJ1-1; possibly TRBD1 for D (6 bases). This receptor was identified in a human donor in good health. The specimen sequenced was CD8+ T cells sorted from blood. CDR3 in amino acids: CASSLKGGNTEAFF. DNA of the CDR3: TGTGCCAGCAGCTTAAAGGGGGGAAACACTGAAGCTTTCTTT.